This is a list of T cell receptor beta chains from one sample in a study of spatial heterogeneity in lung cancer. TCRdb used MiXCR to reprocess the 5' RACE reads, holding one entry per CDR3 protein. This sample has about 52,000 distinct CDR3 sequences, with under 8% found just once. The sequencing here drew on PBMCs, taken at follow-up. These receptors all come from a female donor with early-stage non-small cell lung cancer. Each CDR3 is given with its conserved first and last residue. Fields, in order: clone size, J gene, D gene, V gene, CDR3 DNA, CDR3 protein. D genes are given only for firm matches. Clone size appears in some rows only: once, few, many, or a class for an expanded clone.

size: NA; J: TRBJ1-5; D: NA; V: TRBV4-1; DNA: TGCGCCAGCAGCCAAGGCTGGAGGGTAAATCAGCCCCAGCATTTT; CDR3: CASSQGWRVNQPQHF
size: many; J: TRBJ2-6; D: NA; V: TRBV28; DNA: TGTGCCAGCAGTTTAAGGGACCCCATCTCTGGGGCCAACGTCCTGACTTTC; CDR3: CASSLRDPISGANVLTF
size: many; J: TRBJ2-1; D: TRBD1; V: TRBV4-3; DNA: TGCGCCAGCAGCCAACACCCCATACCGGGACAGGACTACAATGAGCAGTTCTTC; CDR3: CASSQHPIPGQDYNEQFF
size: many; J: TRBJ2-5; D: TRBD1; V: TRBV4-1; DNA: TGCGCCAGCAGCCAGCCGGGACAGGGGGACGGCCCCTGGGAGACCCAGTACTTC; CDR3: CASSQPGQGDGPWETQYF
size: many; J: TRBJ1-2; D: TRBD1; V: TRBV27; DNA: TGTGCCAGCAGTCCTGCCGACAGGGGATTTGGCTATGGCTACACCTTC; CDR3: CASSPADRGFGYGYTF
size: NA; J: TRBJ2-5; D: NA; V: TRBV14; DNA: TGTGCCAGCAGTCAACTAGGCCGGGGGGCCCAAGAGACCCAGTACTTC; CDR3: CASSQLGRGAQETQYF
size: NA; J: TRBJ2-4; D: TRBD1; V: TRBV6-2/TRBV6-3; DNA: TGTGCCAGCAGAAAAAACGAGGGGGCCCGGGGGTACTTC; CDR3: CASRKNEGARGYF
size: many; J: TRBJ1-2; D: NA; V: TRBV19; DNA: TGTGCCAGTAGTATAGAAGGTTCCGGTGGCTACACCTTC; CDR3: CASSIEGSGGYTF
size: many; J: TRBJ2-1; D: NA; V: TRBV6-2/TRBV6-3; DNA: TGTGCCAGCAGTTACTCCGCTCGGAACTCCTACAATGAGCAGTTCTTC; CDR3: CASSYSARNSYNEQFF
size: many; J: TRBJ2-7; D: TRBD2; V: TRBV2; DNA: TGTGCCAGCTATATCACTAGCGGGGGCACCTACGAGCAGTACTTC; CDR3: CASYITSGGTYEQYF
size: many; J: TRBJ1-5; D: NA; V: TRBV6-2/TRBV6-3; DNA: TGTGCCAGCAGTTACTCCGGGAGGATTCAGCCCCAGCATTTT; CDR3: CASSYSGRIQPQHF
size: many; J: TRBJ2-3; D: TRBD2; V: TRBV4-3; DNA: TGCGCCAGCAGCCAAGATCTTAGCGGGGGAAGCACAGATACGCAGTATTTT; CDR3: CASSQDLSGGSTDTQYF
size: many; J: TRBJ2-3; D: NA; V: TRBV4-3; DNA: TGCGCCAGCAGCCAAGATTTTGTACCAGATACGCAGTATTTT; CDR3: CASSQDFVPDTQYF
size: few; J: TRBJ2-7; D: NA; V: TRBV27; DNA: TGTGCCAGCAGTTTTGGGACGGCTAGCTCCTACGAGCAGTACTTC; CDR3: CASSFGTASSYEQYF
size: many; J: TRBJ1-1; D: NA; V: TRBV7-9; DNA: TGTGCCAGCAGCTTAGGAACAAATGAAGCTTTCTTT; CDR3: CASSLGTNEAFF
size: many; J: TRBJ1-2; D: TRBD1; V: TRBV20-1; DNA: TGCAGTGCTAGAGCCGGGGACAGGGGAGGCTATGGCTACACCTTC; CDR3: CSARAGDRGGYGYTF
size: NA; J: TRBJ2-3; D: NA; V: TRBV12-3/TRBV12-4; DNA: TGTGCCAGCAGTTTAGATTCGTACACAGATACGCAGTATTTT; CDR3: CASSLDSYTDTQYF
size: few; J: TRBJ1-6; D: TRBD1; V: TRBV18; DNA: TGTGCCAGCACCTCCCAGGGGGGCAGGAATTCACCCCTCCACTTT; CDR3: CASTSQGGRNSPLHF
size: medium-sized; J: TRBJ2-1; D: NA; V: TRBV12-3/TRBV12-4; DNA: TGTGCCAGCAACACACTTACGAGTGAGCAGTTCTTC; CDR3: CASNTLTSEQFF
size: many; J: TRBJ2-1; D: NA; V: TRBV7-9; DNA: TGTGCCAGCAGCTTAGAAGACCGTAATGAGCAGTTCTTC; CDR3: CASSLEDRNEQFF
size: NA; J: TRBJ2-1; D: NA; V: TRBV5-1; DNA: TGCGCCAGCAGCTTGGGTCAGAGCTCCTACAATGAGCAGTTCTTC; CDR3: CASSLGQSSYNEQFF
size: few; J: TRBJ2-2; D: NA; V: TRBV12-3/TRBV12-4; DNA: TGTGCCAGCCTGGTCACGAACACCGGGGAGCTGTTTTTT; CDR3: CASLVTNTGELFF
size: few; J: TRBJ2-5; D: TRBD2; V: TRBV11-2; DNA: TGTGCCAGCAGCTTAGATGGTTTGGGACCCGGGAAGCGGGGACAAGAGACCCAGTACTTC; CDR3: CASSLDGLGPGKRGQETQYF
size: many; J: TRBJ1-5; D: NA; V: TRBV9; DNA: TGTGCCAGCAGCGTAGGGGGGGCAGTAAATCAGCCCCAGCATTTT; CDR3: CASSVGGAVNQPQHF
size: many; J: TRBJ1-2; D: TRBD1; V: TRBV12-3/TRBV12-4; DNA: TGTGCCAGCACTTGGGGACAGGGCAACTATGGCTACACCTTC; CDR3: CASTWGQGNYGYTF
size: NA; J: TRBJ2-2; D: NA; V: TRBV2; DNA: TGTGCCAGCAGTGAAAACGGGGGGCCCACCGGGGAGCTGTTTTTT; CDR3: CASSENGGPTGELFF
size: NA; J: TRBJ2-5; D: NA; V: TRBV7-7; DNA: TGTGCCAGCAGCCTCGATTTCGGCTGGACCCAGTACTTC; CDR3: CASSLDFGWTQYF
size: many; J: TRBJ1-4; D: NA; V: TRBV4-3; DNA: TGCGCCAGCAGCCCAAGGGGATGGGGTGAAAAACTGTTTTTT; CDR3: CASSPRGWGEKLFF
size: few; J: TRBJ2-7; D: TRBD1; V: TRBV4-1; DNA: TGCGCCAGCAGCCGCATCGGCCCCCTACAGGGGGCGATGGGGGAGCAGTACTTC; CDR3: CASSRIGPLQGAMGEQYF
size: NA; J: TRBJ1-2; D: NA; V: TRBV2; DNA: TGTGCCAGCAGTGAAGCAATCCAAAGAGGGGATGGCTACACCTTC; CDR3: CASSEAIQRGDGYTF
size: NA; J: TRBJ1-2; D: TRBD1; V: TRBV18; DNA: TGTGCCAGCTCACCATCACTACCGGGACAGGATCTTGATGGCTACACCTTC; CDR3: CASSPSLPGQDLDGYTF
size: many; J: TRBJ2-2; D: NA; V: TRBV7-2; DNA: TGTGCCAGCAGCTTAGTGTACTGGGACACCGGGGAGCTGTTTTTT; CDR3: CASSLVYWDTGELFF
size: many; J: TRBJ2-3; D: TRBD2; V: TRBV4-1; DNA: TGCGCCAGCAGCCACAGGGTTAGCGGGGACAAAGCGCAGTATTTT; CDR3: CASSHRVSGDKAQYF
size: many; J: TRBJ2-3; D: NA; V: TRBV28; DNA: TGTGCCAGCAGTCTGACCGCCGCTCCGCAGTATTTT; CDR3: CASSLTAAPQYF
size: many; J: TRBJ2-3; D: TRBD1; V: TRBV18; DNA: TGTGCCAGCTCACCAGCAGGGGGCAGCGCAGATACGCAGTATTTT; CDR3: CASSPAGGSADTQYF
size: many; J: TRBJ1-2; D: NA; V: TRBV20-1; DNA: TGCAGTGCTAGAGATCCGAACGAAGCTAACTATGGCTACACCTTC; CDR3: CSARDPNEANYGYTF
size: few; J: TRBJ2-2; D: TRBD2; V: TRBV10-3; DNA: TGTGCCATCAGTGAGGCTAGCGGGTTCGGGGAGCTGTTTTTT; CDR3: CAISEASGFGELFF
size: many; J: TRBJ1-1; D: NA; V: TRBV6-1; DNA: TGTGCCAGCAGTAGGACAGAGACCAACACTGAAGCTTTCTTT; CDR3: CASSRTETNTEAFF
size: many; J: TRBJ2-2; D: NA; V: TRBV2; DNA: TGTGCCAGCAGGAGGACGAACACCGGGGAGCTGTTTTTT; CDR3: CASRRTNTGELFF
size: few; J: TRBJ2-1; D: TRBD1; V: TRBV19; DNA: TGTGCCAGTAGTCCGAGGGACAGGGGCACCAACAATGAGCAGTTCTTC; CDR3: CASSPRDRGTNNEQFF
size: few; J: TRBJ2-7; D: NA; V: TRBV11-2; DNA: TGTGCCAGCAGCCCCAGTACAGTCCGCTACGAGCAGTACTTC; CDR3: CASSPSTVRYEQYF
size: many; J: TRBJ2-1; D: TRBD2; V: TRBV7-2; DNA: TGTGCCAGCAGCACCCAACCCCTAGCGGGGGCGTACAATGAGCAGTTCTTC; CDR3: CASSTQPLAGAYNEQFF
size: NA; J: TRBJ2-7; D: NA; V: TRBV20-1; DNA: TGCAGTGCTAATAAGGAAGGCTACGAGCAGTACTTC; CDR3: CSANKEGYEQYF
size: NA; J: TRBJ1-4; D: NA; V: TRBV9; DNA: TGTGCCAGCAGCCCTGGGGGGGCTCCGGATGAAAAACTGTTTTTT; CDR3: CASSPGGAPDEKLFF
size: many; J: TRBJ2-5; D: NA; V: TRBV5-1; DNA: TGCGCCAGCAGCTCGAAGGGAGAGACCCAGTACTTC; CDR3: CASSSKGETQYF
size: many; J: TRBJ2-4; D: NA; V: TRBV18; DNA: TGTGCCAGCTCACCTCCATCGATGCTCGGAAACATTCAGTACTTC; CDR3: CASSPPSMLGNIQYF
size: NA; J: TRBJ1-6; D: NA; V: TRBV20-1; DNA: TGCAGTGCTAGAAGGGGCCGGGACACCCCTAGAAGTTCACCCCTCCACTTT; CDR3: CSARRGRDTPRSSPLHF
size: medium-sized; J: TRBJ2-4; D: NA; V: TRBV7-2; DNA: TGTGCCAGCAGCCTATTAGAGCTTTCGGTCAAAAACATTCAGTACTTC; CDR3: CASSLLELSVKNIQYF